These 8 T cell receptor beta chains originate from one sample sequenced in a study of PD-1 blockade in classical Hodgkin lymphoma. Time point indicated: cycle 4 day 1 (C4D1), after six to seven weeks of nivolumab. All patients relapsed after autologous stem cell transplantation, and brentuximab vedotin exposure varied. The table came from immunoSEQ multiplex PCR; TCRdb's copy has only in-frame clones and leaves some out. The repertoire holds some 21,000 clones, with 70% to 75% as singletons. The specimen was peripheral blood mononuclear cells (PBMCs), collected before the fourth cycle of nivolumab. The receptors derive from a human donor with classical Hodgkin lymphoma.

This clone was seen a handful of times. V and J are TRBV27 and TRBJ1-6, with 9 bases matching TRBD1. J lost 6 bases, V lost 3 bases, and 3 bases had no gene match. Germline CDR1 reads MNHEY; CDR2 reads SMNVEV (reference sequence). The CDR3 length is 15 residues. The CDR3 reads CASSFLGQGNSPLHF. The CDR3 region has the DNA TGTGCCAGCAGTTTTCTGGGACAGGGTAATTCACCCCTCCACTTT.

This chain connects TRBV7-9 to TRBJ2-1; 11 nucleotides line up with TRBD2. The germline V gene has CDR1 SEHNR and CDR2 FQNEAQ (reference sequence). V gave up 6 bases and J gave up 12 bases; unmatched junction bases: 13. The CDR3 runs to 15 residues. CDR3 region: CASRLLAGAHFGQFF. The DNA for the CDR3 is TGTGCCAGCAGATTACTAGCGGGAGCCCATTTTGGGCAGTTCTTC. The full variable domain, rest sourced from reference TRBV7-9 and TRBJ2-1, is DTGVSQNPRHKITKRGQNVTFRCDPISEHNRLYWYRQTLGQGPEFLTYFQNEAQLEKSRLLSDRFSAERPKGSFSTLEIQRTEQGDSAMYLCASRLLAGAHFGQFFGPGTRLTVL.

This clone was observed a few times. This chain joins TRBV28 and TRBJ1-3, with 7 bases aligning to TRBD1. With V trimmed by 7 bases and J by 4 bases, 1 base remained unmatched. The germline V gene has CDR1 MDHEN and CDR2 SYDVKM. The CDR3 length is 12 residues. CDR3 loop: CASKGQGNTIYF. CDR3 sequence (DNA): TGTGCCAGCAAGGGACAGGGAAACACCATATATTTT. Combining the CDR3 with reference TRBV28 and TRBJ1-3 gives the whole variable domain DVKVTQSSRYLVKRTGEKVFLECVQDMDHENMFWYRQDPGLGLRLIYFSYDVKMKEKGDIPEGYSVSREKKERFSLILESASTNQTSMYLCASKGQGNTIYFGEGSWLTVV.

The rearrangement links TRBV30 to TRBJ1-5, with 9 nucleotides matching TRBD1. The CDR3 runs to 13 residues. CDR1 and CDR2 (germline): GTSNPN, SVGIG (reference sequence). V shed 5 bases, J shed 9 bases, and the junction held 8 bases outside the gene matches. As DNA, the CDR3 is TGTGCCTGGGGGACAGGGAACTTCTTGCCCCAGCATTTT. The encoded protein is CAWGTGNFLPQHF.

The chain carries TRBV2 and TRBJ1-1; D perhaps matches TRBD1 (5 bases). The CDR3 spans 14 residues. Germline CDR1 is SNHLY and CDR2 is FYNNEI. V lost 7 bases to trimming and J lost 0 bases, with 12 bases between them. In nucleotides, the CDR3 is TGTGCCAGCAACCGGGGGGGGTTGAACACTGAAGCTTTCTTT. Encoded protein: CASNRGGLNTEAFF.

The chain combines TRBV5-4 with TRBJ2-2, with 11 bases lining up with TRBD2. J gave up 6 bases and V 3 bases, and 4 bases lay outside the gene matches. CDR1 is SGHNT, CDR2 YYREEE, per germline (reference sequence). CDR3 length equals 15 residues. The CDR3 DNA reads as TGTGCCAGCAGCTCAGGACTAGCGGGCTCCGGGGAGCTGTTTTTT. This gives the protein CASSSGLAGSGELFF.

The genes are TRBV29-1 and TRBJ1-5; perhaps TRBD1 as D (5 bases). CDR3 size: 13 residues. V was trimmed by 4 bases and J by 2 bases, leaving 9 bases between them. The germline V gene has CDR1 SQVTM and CDR2 ANQGSEA. In DNA, the CDR3 is TGCAGCGTTGCCATGGGGGGCAATCAGCCCCAGCATTTT. Protein: CSVAMGGNQPQHF.

The rearrangement joins TRBV10-3 to TRBJ2-7, with TRBD2 identical over 10 bases. The germline V gene has CDR1 ENHRY and CDR2 SYGVKD. The CDR3 covers 13 residues. V was pared by 6 bases and J by 7 bases, with 6 bases of the junction left unmatched. CDR3 residues: CAISGTSATEQYF. The DNA of the CDR3 is TGTGCCATCAGCGGGACTAGCGCGACAGAGCAGTACTTC.